One sample yielded the 9 T cell receptor beta chains listed below, sequenced in a study of Graves' ophthalmopathy and Graves' hyperthyroidism. Investigators amplified TCR beta CDR3 regions from RNA transcripts. First-round RT-PCR relied on HTBI primers, and a second-round multiplex PCR came next. TCRdb fed the multiplex PCR reads into MiXCR, producing one record per CDR3 protein. The data show hundreds of thousands of distinct CDR3 sequences, over 15% seen once. The specimen sequenced was peripheral blood. The receptors were gathered from a woman in her late teens or twenties with stable Graves' hyperthyroidism.

The chain combines TRBV6-2 or TRBV6-3 with TRBJ2-7; 7 bases agree with TRBD2. The germline gives CDR1 MNHEY, CDR2 SVGEGT. Trimming cost V 2 bases and J 4 bases; bases outside gene matches: 11. There are 16 residues in the CDR3. In nucleotides, the CDR3 is TGTGCCAGCAGTTACCCCCCCTGGCGGGAGACGTACGAGCAGTACTTC. This gives the protein CASSYPPWRETYEQYF.

The chain employs TRBV11-2 and TRBJ2-5; D remains ambiguous. This CDR3 contains 13 residues. Trimming removed 6 bases at V and 2 bases at J, with 10 bases between. Germline V gene lookup returns CDR1 SGHAT and CDR2 FQNNGV. The CDR3 protein is CASRGSDQETQYF. The CDR3 DNA is TGTGCCAGCAGGGGAAGTGATCAAGAGACCCAGTACTTC.

This clonotype was seen many times. This chain uses TRBV4-2 with TRBJ1-2; a possible D gene is TRBD1 (5 bases). The CDR3 sequence is 15 residues long. Per germline, CDR1 LGHNA and CDR2 YNFKEQ. Trimming stripped 5 bases from V and 5 bases from J, with 18 bases between. CDR3 sequence: CASSYSGAGEYGYTF. The CDR3 nucleotides read TGTGCCAGCAGCTACAGTGGGGCAGGAGAGTATGGCTACACCTTC.

This clonotype occurred many times. V is TRBV7-9 and J is TRBJ2-7, with 11 bases matching TRBD2. Germline V CDR1 and CDR2: SEHNR, FQNEAQ (reference sequence). CDR3 size: 16 residues. Unmatched junction bases numbered 7, after V lost 1 base and J lost 5 bases. The CDR3 DNA reads as TGTGCCAGCAGCTTAGGCCAAATAGCGGGGGGGGACGAGCAGTACTTC. Translating it yields CASSLGQIAGGDEQYF.

This clonotype was picked up many times. The chain links TRBV29-1 to TRBJ2-2, with 7 bases fitting TRBD1. Germline CDR1 reads SQVTM; CDR2 reads ANQGSEA. The junction had 9 bases not matched to a gene; V was cut back by 4 bases and J by 4 bases. The CDR3 length is 15 residues. CDR3 bases: TGCAGCGTTGCTGACCCGGGACAGTCCACCGGGGAGCTGTTTTTT. This gives the protein CSVADPGQSTGELFF.

Note on this clonotype: A clone one base away is much larger, so this may be a read error. The rearrangement uses TRBV11-2 and TRBJ2-2, with a tentative D call TRBD1 (5 bases). This CDR3 has 14 residues. Germline CDR1 is SGHAT and CDR2 is FQNNGV. Here the CDR3 reads CACRRSQGTGELFF. CDR3 nucleotides: TGTGCCTGCAGGCGCTCTCAGGGAACCGGGGAGCTGTTTTTT.

This clonotype occurred many times. The DNA for the CDR3 is TGCAGTGCTCTTACTAGCGGGGGGTCTGGAGAGACCCAGTACTTC. Its protein is CSALTSGGSGETQYF. J is TRBJ2-5 and V is TRBV20-1; the match to TRBD2 covers 12 bases. The CDR3 spans 15 residues. V lost 5 bases and J lost 4; bases outside the gene matches: 8. Germline V CDR1 and CDR2: DFQATT, SNEGSKA (reference sequence).

This clonotype has at least ten counts. The chain links TRBV20-1 to TRBJ2-5; 7 positions agree with TRBD2. There are 12 residues in the CDR3. Germline-derived CDR1 and CDR2 are DFQATT and SNEGSKA (reference sequence). With 4 bases clipped from V and 4 bases from J, the junction kept 3 bases outside the gene matches. The CDR3 reads CSANPGGETQYF. In DNA form, the CDR3 reads TGCAGTGCTAACCCGGGGGGAGAGACCCAGTACTTC.

The V call is TRBV6-1, the J call TRBJ1-2, with 9 positions matching TRBD1. V was pared by 6 bases and J by 3 bases, with 2 bases of the junction left unmatched. The CDR3 totals 13 residues. Germline CDR1 MNHNS, CDR2 SASEGT. CDR3 sequence reads: CASRGQGHYGYTF. CDR3 DNA sequence: TGTGCCAGCAGGGGACAGGGTCACTATGGCTACACCTTC.